This T cell receptor (beta chain) was captured by sequencing in a study of graft-versus-host responses after intestinal transplantation. Study-wide context: Anti-thymocyte globulin induction was given to all recipients, followed by tacrolimus and steroids for around three years. General study points: The marrow of recipients harbored GvH clones, and ileum or blood showed some of them first. There was an association between peak levels of circulating GvH clones and early post-transplant HvG declines.

With respect to this clone: Its antigen is not known.

This table comes from immunoSEQ multiplex PCR, and its TCRdb copy is limited to in-frame clones, with some not included. Found here are over 90,000 clones, over 85% of them singletons; the top ten hold 1.2%. CDR1 is MGHRA, CDR2 YSYEKL, per germline. The CDR3 covers 16 residues. The V and J ends lost 0 bases and 6 bases, in that order; junction bases with no gene match: 7. The chain combines TRBV4-1 with TRBJ2-2; the match to TRBD1 covers 7 bases. This receptor was obtained from a human donor who received an intestinal transplant. Sample: unstimulated CD8+ T cells sorted from spleen or lymph node cells, taken before intestinal transplant. The CDR3: CASSQEGTTGAGELFF. CDR3 bases: TGCGCCAGCAGCCAAGAGGGAACCACAGGGGCCGGGGAGCTGTTTTTT.